One and the same sample provided the 11 T cell receptor beta chains below, sequenced in a study of blood T cell repertoires in COVID-19. Sequencing was performed with immunoSEQ multiplex PCR; in TCRdb, only in-frame clones are kept and a portion is missing. The table shows over 250,000 clones, with around nine tenths occurring only once. The sample comprised peripheral blood. These receptors were obtained from a man aged 40-49 years who had recovered from COVID-19.

This sequence joins TRBV7-2 and TRBJ2-5; D gene ambiguous. CDR1 is SGHTA and CDR2 is FQGNSA in the germline V gene. V gave up 0 bases and J gave up 2 bases, with 10 bases separating them. CDR3 size: 15 residues. The CDR3 sequence: CASSLAWRSQETQYF. As DNA, the CDR3 is TGTGCCAGCAGCTTAGCCTGGCGGTCTCAAGAGACCCAGTACTTC.

This clone was detected many times. The rearrangement uses TRBV11-2 and TRBJ2-3, with 11 bases lining up with TRBD2. V lost 4 bases to trimming and J lost 5 bases; unmatched junction nucleotides: 14. CDR1 and CDR2 from the germline V gene are SGHAT and FQNNGV. CDR3 length equals 18 residues. The CDR3 sequence: CASSSAYSSGGSEDTQYF. In nucleotides, the CDR3 is TGTGCCAGCAGCTCAGCCTACTCTAGCGGGGGGTCAGAAGATACGCAGTATTTT. The full variable domain, in which reference TRBV11-2 and TRBJ2-3 provide the parts outside the CDR3, is EAGVAQSPRYKIIEKRQSVAFWCNPISGHATLYWYQQILGQGPKLLIQFQNNGVVDDSQLPKDRFSAERLKGVDSTLKIQPAKLEDSAVYLCASSSAYSSGGSEDTQYFGPGTRLTVL.

This clone was observed once. This rearrangement joins TRBV4-2 to TRBJ2-2; perhaps TRBD1 as D (6 bases). Per the germline V gene, CDR1 is LGHNA and CDR2 is YNFKEQ. This CDR3 has 15 amino acids. Trimming pared 2 bases from V and 3 bases from J, leaving 10 bases between. For the CDR3, the DNA is TGTGCCAGCAGCCAACCGGGACAATACACCGGGGAGCTGTTTTTT. It encodes CASSQPGQYTGELFF.

This chain joins TRBV11-3 and TRBJ1-2; 8 nucleotides agree with TRBD1. The length of the CDR3 is 15 residues. Germline V CDR1 and CDR2: SGHNT, YENEEA. V gave up 5 bases and J gave up 13 bases; unmatched junction bases: 18. The CDR3 bases are TGTGCCAGCAGCCGCGACACGCGGCAGGGGGCGCCTATCACCTTC. Residues: CASSRDTRQGAPITF. Combining the CDR3 with reference TRBV11-3 and TRBJ1-2 gives the whole variable domain EAGVVQSPRYKIIEKKQPVAFWCNPISGHNTLYWYLQNLGQGPELLIRYENEEAVDDSQLPKDRFSAERLKGVDSTLKIQPAELGDSAVYLCASSRDTRQGAPITFGSGTRLTVV.

The V call is TRBV2, the J call TRBJ2-1; D is undetermined. The CDR3 is made up of 14 amino acids. Germline assignment: CDR1 SNHLY and CDR2 FYNNEI. V lost 3 bases and J 1 base, leaving 7 bases between the germline ends. Here the CDR3 reads CASSDPGSYNEQFF. CDR3 bases: TGTGCCAGCAGTGACCCGGGTTCCTACAATGAGCAGTTCTTC.

This clone was found once. V usage is TRBV2 and J usage is TRBJ2-1, with 7 bases that match TRBD1. V gave up 8 bases and J gave up 5 bases; unmatched junction bases: 9. This CDR3 is 14 amino acids long. Germline-derived CDR1 and CDR2 are SNHLY and FYNNEI. CDR3 in amino acids: CASLDRARNNEQFF. As DNA, the CDR3 is TGTGCCAGCCTCGACAGGGCCCGAAACAATGAGCAGTTCTTC.

The V and J genes are TRBV9 and TRBJ2-5; perhaps TRBD1 as D (6 bases). This CDR3 comprises 13 residues. Between the trimmed V and J ends, which lost 0 bases and 6 bases, there was a span of 9 bases. CDR1 and CDR2 from the germline V gene are SGDLS and YYNGEE. The CDR3 sequence: CASSVEGVQTQYF. The CDR3 coding sequence is TGTGCCAGCAGCGTAGAGGGGGTTCAGACCCAGTACTTC.

The CDR3 sequence is CASRFGQGGNSPLHF. DNA of the CDR3: TGTGCCAGCAGGTTCGGACAGGGAGGGAATTCACCCCTCCACTTT. The V call is TRBV27, the J call TRBJ1-6; 8 nucleotides align to TRBD1. CDR3 length: 15 amino acids. With 6 bases clipped from V and 7 bases from J, the junction kept 8 bases outside the gene matches. Germline V gives CDR1 MNHEY, CDR2 SMNVEV (reference sequence).

The rearrangement uses TRBV9 and TRBJ2-7; D is unclear. The germline gives CDR1 SGDLS, CDR2 YYNGEE. The CDR3 consists of 13 residues. V lost 0 bases, J lost 5 bases, and 9 bases lay in between. DNA of the CDR3: TGTGCCAGCAGCGTAGTTCCCGAGGACGAGCAGTACTTC. Translating it yields CASSVVPEDEQYF.

This clone was seen more than once but under ten times. The V call is TRBV7-9, the J call TRBJ1-6, with D perhaps TRBD1 (5 bases). Germline-derived CDR1 and CDR2 are SEHNR and FQNEAQ (reference sequence). V shed 4 bases and J shed 10 bases, with 17 bases lying between them. The CDR3 totals 15 residues. The CDR3 nucleotides are TGTGCCAGCAGCTCAACGAGTTTGGGGGGATCACCCCTCCACTTT. Its translation: CASSSTSLGGSPLHF.

In the case of this clone: The sample has other DNA sequences that encode this CDR3 too. V and J are TRBV5-4 and TRBJ2-7; D perhaps matches TRBD1 (5 bases). Per the germline V gene, CDR1 is SGHNT and CDR2 is YYREEE (reference sequence). There are 14 residues in the CDR3. Trimming removed 4 bases from V and 1 base from J, with 12 bases in between. This chain's CDR3 is CASSPKGQSYEQYF. CDR3 DNA: TGTGCCAGCAGCCCAAAAGGACAATCCTACGAGCAGTACTTC.